Below are 21 T cell receptor beta chains sequenced from a single sample in a study of graft-versus-host responses after intestinal transplantation. Profiling relied on immunoSEQ multiplex PCR, and the TCRdb table lists in-frame clones only, not all of them. The data contain around 20,000 clones, approximately 92% of them seen just once; the ten biggest clones take up 1.9%. The sequenced sample was PBMCs, obtained approximately 56 weeks after transplant. The receptors here all came from a human patient who received an intestinal transplant, so some T cells may come from the graft donor.

The chain uses TRBV2 and TRBJ2-5, with D possibly being TRBD1 or TRBD2 (5 bases each). The CDR3 is 14 amino acids. Trimming took off 3 bases at V and 0 bases at J, with 8 bases between the two ends. Per the germline V gene, CDR1 is SNHLY and CDR2 is FYNNEI. CDR3 nucleotides: TGTGCCAGCAGTGAGGGACGTGACCAAGAGACCCAGTACTTC. Protein sequence: CASSEGRDQETQYF. Variable domain in full (rest from reference TRBV2 and TRBJ2-5): EPEVTQTPSHQVTQMGQEVILRCVPISNHLYFYWYRQILGQKVEFLVSFYNNEISEKSEIFDDQFSVERPDGSNFTLKIRSTKLEDSAMYFCASSEGRDQETQYFGPGTRLLVL.

The gene calls are TRBV6-5 and TRBJ1-2; D not certain. The CDR3 contains 14 residues. CDR1 and CDR2 (germline): MNHEY, SVGAGI. The V and J ends lost 0 bases and 5 bases respectively, with 10 bases between them. The CDR3 DNA is TGTGCCAGCAGTTACTCTGGTACAGCGTATGGCTACACCTTC. Its translation is CASSYSGTAYGYTF.

The chain couples TRBV11-3 to TRBJ2-5; TRBD2 agrees at 7 bases. Germline CDR1 reads SGHNT; CDR2 reads YENEEA. V was pared by 5 bases and J by 0 bases, with 3 bases of the junction left unmatched. This CDR3 region has 14 residues. As DNA, the CDR3 is TGTGCCAGCAGCATGGGGGGGGACCAAGAGACCCAGTACTTC. Translating it yields CASSMGGDQETQYF.

In nucleotides, the CDR3 is TGTGCCAGCAGGAAACAGGGTGGGTCTCAGCCCCAGCATTTT. This translates into CASRKQGGSQPQHF. The chain uses TRBV6-5 and TRBJ1-5; tentatively, D is TRBD1 (6 bases). The CDR3 extends over 14 amino acids. Trimming stripped 6 bases from V and 6 bases from J, with 15 bases between. Per germline, CDR1 MNHEY and CDR2 SVGAGI.

This sequence joins TRBV5-1 and TRBJ1-1; 10 bases match TRBD1. V dropped 3 bases and J dropped 5; count of bases not matched to a gene: 4. The germline V gene encodes CDR1 SGHRS and CDR2 YFSETQ. The CDR3 is made up of 14 amino acids. For the CDR3, the DNA is TGCGCCAGCAGCTCGTGGGACAGGGGAACTGAAGCTTTCTTT. Its translation: CASSSWDRGTEAFF. The variable domain in full, completed from reference TRBV5-1 and TRBJ1-1, reads KAGVTQTPRYLIKTRGQQVTLSCSPISGHRSVSWYQQTPGQGLQFLFEYFSETQRNKGNFPGRFSGRQFSNSRSEMNVSTLELGDSALYLCASSSWDRGTEAFFGQGTRLTVV.

J is TRBJ1-2 and V is TRBV25-1; no clear D gene. Germline loops: CDR1 MGHDK, CDR2 SYGVNS. The V gene lost 4 bases and the J gene lost 4 bases, with 10 bases spanning the gap. This CDR3 is 13 amino acids long. CDR3 sequence reads: CASSAELGYGYTF. In DNA form, the CDR3 reads TGTGCCAGCAGTGCGGAATTAGGCTATGGCTACACCTTC.

This rearrangement joins TRBV5-4 to TRBJ1-2, with 8 bases matching TRBD1. This CDR3 has 14 amino acids. Trimming cost V 5 bases and J 0 bases; bases outside gene matches: 3. Germline assignment: CDR1 SGHNT and CDR2 YYREEE (reference sequence). The CDR3 protein is CASRDRVSNYGYTF. The CDR3 DNA reads TGTGCCAGCAGGGACAGGGTGTCTAACTATGGCTACACCTTC.

This rearrangement joins TRBV11-2 to TRBJ1-1; D gene ambiguous. CDR1 and CDR2 from the germline V gene are SGHAT and FQNNGV. The CDR3 sequence is 12 residues long. V lost 2 bases to trimming and J lost 7 bases, with 8 bases between them. CDR3 loop: CASSLSGFEAFF. As DNA, the CDR3 is TGTGCCAGCAGCTTATCCGGCTTTGAAGCTTTCTTT.

This sequence joins TRBV4-1 and TRBJ1-5; 11 positions match TRBD1. Germline loops: CDR1 MGHRA, CDR2 YSYEKL. V trimming: 4 bases; J trimming: 5 bases; junction bases outside the gene matches: 7. CDR3 length equals 16 residues. This CDR3 reads CASSPWTGGDYQPQHF. The CDR3 DNA sequence: TGCGCCAGCAGCCCCTGGACAGGGGGCGATTATCAGCCCCAGCATTTT.

This rearrangement joins TRBV28 to TRBJ2-2, with a possible D match to TRBD2 (5 bases). Germline V gene lookup returns CDR1 MDHEN and CDR2 SYDVKM. This CDR3 contains 16 residues. With 7 bases removed from V and 2 bases from J, the gap between germline ends came to 17 bases. In DNA, the CDR3 is TGTGCCAGCACGTGGGAAACTAGTCTTAACACCGGGGAGCTGTTTTTT. It encodes CASTWETSLNTGELFF.

V usage is TRBV11-2 and J usage is TRBJ2-1; D possibly corresponds to TRBD2 (5 bases). This CDR3 comprises 13 residues. V lost 4 bases and J lost 7, with 11 bases in between. CDR1 is SGHAT, CDR2 FQNNGV, per germline. Here the CDR3 DNA reads TGTGCCAGCAGCTACGGGAACGGGAATGAGCAGTTCTTC. Its translation: CASSYGNGNEQFF.

V is TRBV28 and J is TRBJ2-7; either TRBD1 or TRBD2 may fit D (5 bases each). V lost 6 bases, J lost 0 bases, and 9 bases lay in between. The CDR3 runs to 13 residues. Germline V gene sequence: CDR1 MDHEN, CDR2 SYDVKM. The CDR3 sequence: CASRPGPSYEQYF. In nucleotides, the CDR3 is TGTGCCAGCAGGCCGGGACCCTCCTACGAGCAGTACTTC. Variable domain in full (rest from reference TRBV28 and TRBJ2-7): DVKVTQSSRYLVKRTGEKVFLECVQDMDHENMFWYRQDPGLGLRLIYFSYDVKMKEKGDIPEGYSVSREKKERFSLILESASTNQTSMYLCASRPGPSYEQYFGPGTRLTVT.

This clone was seen a handful of times. This sequence joins TRBV19 and TRBJ2-6; D gene unclear. Germline CDR1 LNHDA, CDR2 SQIVND (reference sequence). V lost 1 base, J lost 3 bases, and 4 bases lay in between. This CDR3 region has 14 residues. The CDR3 DNA reads as TGTGCCAGTAGTATAGGACTTGGGGCCAACGTCCTGACTTTC. It specifies CASSIGLGANVLTF.

This chain uses TRBV7-3 with TRBJ2-6; possibly TRBD1 for D (6 bases). Germline V gives CDR1 SGHTA, CDR2 FQGTGA. The V end was cut by 3 bases, the J end by 0 bases, with 6 bases between. The CDR3 sequence is 15 residues long. CDR3 in DNA: TGTGCCAGCAGCTTGGACAGCTCTGGGGCCAACGTCCTGACTTTC. Protein sequence: CASSLDSSGANVLTF. The complete variable domain, with remaining parts taken from reference TRBV7-3 and TRBJ2-6, reads GAGVSQTPSNKVTEKGKYVELRCDPISGHTALYWYRQSLGQGPEFLIYFQGTGAADDSGLPNDRFFAVRPEGSVSTLKIQRTERGDSAVYLCASSLDSSGANVLTFGAGSRLTVL.

This chain joins TRBV29-1 and TRBJ1-1, with D unclear. V gave up 0 bases and J gave up 0 bases, with 8 bases separating them. CDR3 size: 14 residues. The germline CDR1 and CDR2 sequences are SQVTM and ANQGSEA. The CDR3 nucleotides are TGCAGCGTTGAAGAGCCGCGAGTGAACACTGAAGCTTTCTTT. Residues: CSVEEPRVNTEAFF.

This chain connects TRBV6-5 to TRBJ2-2, with 9 positions matching TRBD2. The length of the CDR3 is 15 residues. The junction had 3 bases not matched to a gene; V was cut back by 4 bases and J by 3 bases. In germline, CDR1 is MNHEY, CDR2 SVGAGI. CDR3 DNA sequence: TGTGCCAGCAGTTCCAGCGGGGGGTACACCGGGGAGCTGTTTTTT. Residues: CASSSSGGYTGELFF.

About this clone itself: An end of the junction does not agree with germline; a read error may underlie this. V is TRBV4-2 and J is TRBJ2-7; TRBD2 agrees at 10 bases. The CDR3 extends over 17 amino acids. Germline-derived CDR1 and CDR2 are LGHNA and YNFKEQ. CDR3 sequence: CASRQGEGAGGSYEQYF. CDR3 in DNA: TGTGCCAGCCGCCAAGGGGAGGGAGCGGGGGGGTCCTACGAGCAGTACTTC.

The V call is TRBV6-5, the J call TRBJ1-2; D remains unclear. This CDR3 is built from 12 residues. Germline CDR1 and CDR2: MNHEY and SVGAGI. Trimming stripped 8 bases from V and 3 bases from J, with 10 bases between. CDR3 amino acids: CASSPSDYGYTF. As DNA, the CDR3 is TGTGCCAGCTCCCCCTCGGACTATGGCTACACCTTC.

The chain has TRBV6-8 and TRBJ2-1, with TRBD1 identical over 9 bases. V dropped 4 bases and J dropped 0; count of bases not matched to a gene: 13. From germline, CDR1 is MNHGY and CDR2 SAAAGT. This CDR3 has 19 residues. CDR3 DNA: TGTGCCAGCAGTTTCCTACAGGGGGCCCACTCGAGCTCCTACAATGAGCAGTTCTTC. Amino acid sequence: CASSFLQGAHSSSYNEQFF.

V gene TRBV11-2 combines with J gene TRBJ2-5, with 9 nucleotides matching TRBD2. CDR1 is SGHAT and CDR2 is FQNNGV in the germline V gene. This CDR3 region has 17 residues. V lost 1 base, J lost 0 bases, and 6 bases stayed unmatched. CDR3: CASSLVRASGDQETQYF. In DNA form, the CDR3 reads TGTGCCAGCAGCTTAGTACGCGCTAGCGGGGACCAAGAGACCCAGTACTTC.

V gene TRBV21-1 combines with J gene TRBJ2-2; the D call in the table, TRBD2, was not verified against the DNA. TRBV21-1 is a known pseudogene. The CDR3 loop spans 15 amino acids. CDR3 coding DNA: TGTGCCAGCAGCAAAGGAACTAGCGGGGCCGGGGAGCTGTTTTTT. This codes for CASSKGTSGAGELFF.